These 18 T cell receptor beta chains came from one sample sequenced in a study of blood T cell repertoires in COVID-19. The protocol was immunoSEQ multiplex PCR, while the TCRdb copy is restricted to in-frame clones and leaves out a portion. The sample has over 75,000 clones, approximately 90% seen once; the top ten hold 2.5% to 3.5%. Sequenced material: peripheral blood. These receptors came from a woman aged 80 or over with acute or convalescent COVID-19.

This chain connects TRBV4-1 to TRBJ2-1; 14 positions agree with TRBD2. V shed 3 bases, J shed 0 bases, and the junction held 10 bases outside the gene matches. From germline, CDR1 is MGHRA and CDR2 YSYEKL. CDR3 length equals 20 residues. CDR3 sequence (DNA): TGCGCCAGCAGCCAGCCGCCGGGACTAGCGGGAGACAGCTCCTACAATGAGCAGTTCTTC. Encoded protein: CASSQPPGLAGDSSYNEQFF.

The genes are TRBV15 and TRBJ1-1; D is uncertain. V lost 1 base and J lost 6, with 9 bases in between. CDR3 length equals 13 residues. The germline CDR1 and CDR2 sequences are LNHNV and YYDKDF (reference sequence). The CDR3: CATSRAGSSEAFF. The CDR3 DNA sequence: TGTGCCACCAGCAGAGCGGGAAGCTCTGAAGCTTTCTTT. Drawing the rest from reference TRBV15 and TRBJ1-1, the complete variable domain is DAMVIQNPRYQVTQFGKPVTLSCSQTLNHNVMYWYQQKSSQAPKLLFHYYDKDFNNEADTPDNFQSRRPNTSFCFLDIRSPGLGDTAMYLCATSRAGSSEAFFGQGTRLTVV.

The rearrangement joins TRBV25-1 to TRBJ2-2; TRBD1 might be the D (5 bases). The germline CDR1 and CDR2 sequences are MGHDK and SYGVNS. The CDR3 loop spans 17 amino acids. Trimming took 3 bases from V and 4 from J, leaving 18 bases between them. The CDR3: CASSDPGQGTVTGELFF. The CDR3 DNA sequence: TGTGCCAGCAGTGATCCCGGGCAGGGCACGGTCACCGGGGAGCTGTTTTTT.

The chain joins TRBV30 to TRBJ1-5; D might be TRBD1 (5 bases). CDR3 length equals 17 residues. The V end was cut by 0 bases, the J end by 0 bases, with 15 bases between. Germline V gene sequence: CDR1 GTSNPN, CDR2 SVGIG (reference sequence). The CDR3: CAWSVGARRYSNQPQHF. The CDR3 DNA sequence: TGTGCCTGGAGTGTTGGGGCACGCCGTTATAGCAATCAGCCCCAGCATTTT.

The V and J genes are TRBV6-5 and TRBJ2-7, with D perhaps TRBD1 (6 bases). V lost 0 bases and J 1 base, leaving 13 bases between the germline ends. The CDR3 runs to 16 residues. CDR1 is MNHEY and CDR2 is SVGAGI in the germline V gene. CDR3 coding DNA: TGTGCCAGCAGTTACTCGGCAGGGGAGTATTCCTACGAGCAGTACTTC. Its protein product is CASSYSAGEYSYEQYF.

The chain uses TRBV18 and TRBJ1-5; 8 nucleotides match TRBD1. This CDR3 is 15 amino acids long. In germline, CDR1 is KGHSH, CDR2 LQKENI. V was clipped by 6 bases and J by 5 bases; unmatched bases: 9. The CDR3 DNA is TGTGCCAGCTCTCCTAAGACAGGGGATGATCAGCCCCAGCATTTT. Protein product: CASSPKTGDDQPQHF.

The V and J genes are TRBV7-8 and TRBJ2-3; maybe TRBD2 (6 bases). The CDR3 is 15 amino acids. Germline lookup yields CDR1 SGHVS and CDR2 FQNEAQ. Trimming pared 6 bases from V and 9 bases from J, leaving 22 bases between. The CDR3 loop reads CASSSISGLPGTQYF. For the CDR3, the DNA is TGTGCCAGCAGTTCTATCTCGGGACTCCCTGGGACGCAGTATTTT.

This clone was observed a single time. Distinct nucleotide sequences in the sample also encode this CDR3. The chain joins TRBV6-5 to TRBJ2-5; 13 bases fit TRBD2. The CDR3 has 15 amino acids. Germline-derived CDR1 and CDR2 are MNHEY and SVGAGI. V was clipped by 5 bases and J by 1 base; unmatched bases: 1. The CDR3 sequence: CASSRLAGGQETQYF. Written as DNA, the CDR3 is TGTGCCAGCAGTCGACTAGCGGGGGGCCAAGAGACCCAGTACTTC.

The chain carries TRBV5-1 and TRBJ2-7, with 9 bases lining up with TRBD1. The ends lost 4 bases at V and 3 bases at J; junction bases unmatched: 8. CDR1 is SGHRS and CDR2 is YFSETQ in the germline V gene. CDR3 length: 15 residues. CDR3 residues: CASSTGTGSFYEQYF. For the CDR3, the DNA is TGCGCCAGCAGCACTGGGACAGGGTCGTTCTACGAGCAGTACTTC.

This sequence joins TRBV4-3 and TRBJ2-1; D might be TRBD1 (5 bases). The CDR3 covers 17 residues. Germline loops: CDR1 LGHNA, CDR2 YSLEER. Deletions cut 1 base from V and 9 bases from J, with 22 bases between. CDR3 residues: CASSQGLGPTSLGEQFF. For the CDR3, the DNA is TGCGCCAGCAGCCAAGGTCTGGGGCCAACGAGTTTGGGTGAGCAGTTCTTC.

The CDR3 sequence: CASSEGGGAGANVLTF. CDR3 DNA: TGTGCCAGCAGTGAAGGGGGAGGGGCTGGGGCCAACGTCCTGACTTTC. This chain connects TRBV6-1 to TRBJ2-6, with TRBD2 matching over 7 bases. The CDR3 is 16 amino acids. V lost 1 base, J lost 2 bases, and 2 bases stayed unmatched. Looked up from germline, CDR1 is MNHNS and CDR2 is SASEGT.

DNA of the CDR3: TGTGCCAGCAGTAAGGACAGCTGGGAGACCCAGTACTTC. Translation gives CASSKDSWETQYF. The J gene is TRBJ2-5, the V gene TRBV12-3 or TRBV12-4, with D tentatively TRBD1 (6 bases). V lost 5 bases and J 5 bases, leaving 12 bases between the germline ends. The CDR3 totals 13 residues.

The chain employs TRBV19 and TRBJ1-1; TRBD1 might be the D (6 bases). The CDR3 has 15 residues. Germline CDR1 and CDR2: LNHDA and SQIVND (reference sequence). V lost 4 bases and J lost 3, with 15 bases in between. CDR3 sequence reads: CASSTLTGRYTEAFF. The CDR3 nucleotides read TGTGCCAGTAGTACCTTGACAGGACGGTACACTGAAGCTTTCTTT.

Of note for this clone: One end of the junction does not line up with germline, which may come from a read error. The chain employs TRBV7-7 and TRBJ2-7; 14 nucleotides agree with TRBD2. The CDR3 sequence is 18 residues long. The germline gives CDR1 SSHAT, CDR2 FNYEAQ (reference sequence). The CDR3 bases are TGTGCTAGCAGCCCAGGACTAGCGGGGGGTACATTCCCTAACGAGCAGTACTTC. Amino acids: CASSPGLAGGTFPNEQYF.

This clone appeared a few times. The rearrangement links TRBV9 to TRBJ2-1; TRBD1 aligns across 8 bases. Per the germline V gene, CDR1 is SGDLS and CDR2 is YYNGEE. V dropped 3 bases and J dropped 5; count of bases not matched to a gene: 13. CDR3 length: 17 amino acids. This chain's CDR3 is CASSARLRQGSDNEQFF. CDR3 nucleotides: TGTGCCAGCAGCGCCCGACTTAGACAGGGGAGTGACAATGAGCAGTTCTTC.

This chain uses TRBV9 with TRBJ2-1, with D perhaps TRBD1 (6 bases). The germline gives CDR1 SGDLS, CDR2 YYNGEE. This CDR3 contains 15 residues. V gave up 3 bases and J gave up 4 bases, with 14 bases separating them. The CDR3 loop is CASSAEQGIYNEQFF. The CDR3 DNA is TGTGCCAGCAGCGCGGAACAGGGAATATACAATGAGCAGTTCTTC.

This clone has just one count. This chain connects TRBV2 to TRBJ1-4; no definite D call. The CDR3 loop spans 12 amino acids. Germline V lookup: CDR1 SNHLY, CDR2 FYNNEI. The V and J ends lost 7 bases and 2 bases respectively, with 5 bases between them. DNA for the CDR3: TGTGCCAGCATGGCCACTAATGAAAAACTGTTTTTT. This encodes CASMATNEKLFF.

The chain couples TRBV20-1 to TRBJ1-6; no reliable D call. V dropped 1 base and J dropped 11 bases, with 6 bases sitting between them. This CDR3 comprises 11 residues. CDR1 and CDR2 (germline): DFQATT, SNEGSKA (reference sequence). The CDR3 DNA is TGCAGTGCTAGAGGAGACACACCCCTCCACTTT. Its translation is CSARGDTPLHF.